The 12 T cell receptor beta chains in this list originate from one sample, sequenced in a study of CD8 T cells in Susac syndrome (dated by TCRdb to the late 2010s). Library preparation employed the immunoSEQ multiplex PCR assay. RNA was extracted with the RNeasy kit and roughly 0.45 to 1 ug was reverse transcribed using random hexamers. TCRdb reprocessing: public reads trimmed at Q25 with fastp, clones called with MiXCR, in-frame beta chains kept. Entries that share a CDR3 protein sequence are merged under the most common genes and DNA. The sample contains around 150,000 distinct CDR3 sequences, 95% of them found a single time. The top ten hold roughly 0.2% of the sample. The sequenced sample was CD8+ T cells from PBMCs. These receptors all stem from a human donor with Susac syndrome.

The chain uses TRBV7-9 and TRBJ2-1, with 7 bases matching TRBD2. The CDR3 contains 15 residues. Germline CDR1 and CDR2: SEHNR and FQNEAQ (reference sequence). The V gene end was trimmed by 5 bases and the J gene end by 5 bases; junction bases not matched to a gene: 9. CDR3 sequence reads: CASSIPGTNHNEQFF. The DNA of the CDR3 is TGTGCCAGCAGCATTCCCGGGACTAACCACAATGAGCAGTTCTTC.

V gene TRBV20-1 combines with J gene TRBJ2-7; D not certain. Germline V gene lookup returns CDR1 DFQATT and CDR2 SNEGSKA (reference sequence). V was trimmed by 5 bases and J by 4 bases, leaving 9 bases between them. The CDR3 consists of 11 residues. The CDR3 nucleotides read TGCAGTGCTGAAGGACCATACGAGCAGTACTTC. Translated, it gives CSAEGPYEQYF.

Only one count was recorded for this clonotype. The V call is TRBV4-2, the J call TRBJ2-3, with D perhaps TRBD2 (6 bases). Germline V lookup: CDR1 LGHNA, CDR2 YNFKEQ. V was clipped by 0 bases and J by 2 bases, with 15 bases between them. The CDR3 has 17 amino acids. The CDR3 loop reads CASSQEGTGPPTDTQYF. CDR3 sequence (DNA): TGTGCCAGCAGCCAAGAAGGGACTGGGCCTCCCACAGATACGCAGTATTTT.

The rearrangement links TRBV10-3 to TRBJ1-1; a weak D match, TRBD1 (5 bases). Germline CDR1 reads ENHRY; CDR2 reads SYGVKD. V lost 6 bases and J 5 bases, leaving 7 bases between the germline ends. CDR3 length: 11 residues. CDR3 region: CAISTGTEAFF. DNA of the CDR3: TGTGCCATCAGCACAGGTACTGAAGCTTTCTTT.

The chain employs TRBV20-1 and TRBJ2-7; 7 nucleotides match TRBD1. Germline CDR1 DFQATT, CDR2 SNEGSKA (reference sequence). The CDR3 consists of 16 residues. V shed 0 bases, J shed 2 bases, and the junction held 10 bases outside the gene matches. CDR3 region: CSARDPDRVLTYEQYF. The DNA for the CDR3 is TGCAGTGCTAGAGACCCCGACAGGGTACTAACCTACGAGCAGTACTTC.

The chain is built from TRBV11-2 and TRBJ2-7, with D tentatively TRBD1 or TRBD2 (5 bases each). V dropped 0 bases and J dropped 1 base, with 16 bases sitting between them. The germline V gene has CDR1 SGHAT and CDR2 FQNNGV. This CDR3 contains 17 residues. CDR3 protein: CASSLEGPGARSYEQYF. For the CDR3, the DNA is TGTGCCAGCAGCTTAGAGGGTCCCGGGGCTAGGTCCTACGAGCAGTACTTC.

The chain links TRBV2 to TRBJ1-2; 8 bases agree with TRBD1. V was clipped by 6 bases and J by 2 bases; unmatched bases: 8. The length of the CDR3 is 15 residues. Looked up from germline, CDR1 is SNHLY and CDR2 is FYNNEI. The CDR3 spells CASRAPGQVNYGYTF. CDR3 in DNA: TGTGCCAGCAGAGCACCGGGACAGGTCAACTATGGCTACACCTTC.

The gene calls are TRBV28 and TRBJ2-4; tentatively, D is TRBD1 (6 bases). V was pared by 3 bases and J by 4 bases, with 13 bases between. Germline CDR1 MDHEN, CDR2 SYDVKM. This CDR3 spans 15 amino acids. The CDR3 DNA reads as TGTGCCAGCAGTTTCTACCGGGACATTAAAAACATTCAGTACTTC. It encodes CASSFYRDIKNIQYF.

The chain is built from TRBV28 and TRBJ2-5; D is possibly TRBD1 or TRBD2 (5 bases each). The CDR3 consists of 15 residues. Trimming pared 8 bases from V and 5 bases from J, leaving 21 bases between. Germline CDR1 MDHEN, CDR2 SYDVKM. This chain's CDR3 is CASRSSEGPGETQYF. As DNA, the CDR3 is TGTGCCAGCCGAAGTTCAGAGGGGCCGGGGGAGACCCAGTACTTC.

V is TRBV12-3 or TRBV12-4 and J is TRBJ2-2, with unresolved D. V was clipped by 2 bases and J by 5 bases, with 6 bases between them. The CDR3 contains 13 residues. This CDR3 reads CASSLMLTGELFF. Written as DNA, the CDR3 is TGTGCCAGCAGTTTAATGTTGACCGGGGAGCTGTTTTTT.

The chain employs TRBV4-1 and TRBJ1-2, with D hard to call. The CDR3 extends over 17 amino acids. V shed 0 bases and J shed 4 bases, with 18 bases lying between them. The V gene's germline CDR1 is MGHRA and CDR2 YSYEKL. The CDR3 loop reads CASSQEGSRPDVYGYTF. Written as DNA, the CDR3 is TGCGCCAGCAGCCAAGAGGGCTCACGCCCCGACGTCTATGGCTACACCTTC.

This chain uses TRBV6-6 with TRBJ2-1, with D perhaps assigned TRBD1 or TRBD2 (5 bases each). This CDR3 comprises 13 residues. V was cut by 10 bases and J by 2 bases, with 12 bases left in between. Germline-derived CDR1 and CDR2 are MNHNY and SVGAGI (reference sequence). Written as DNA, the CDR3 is TGTGCCACCCATTGGGACCCCTACAATGAGCAGTTCTTC. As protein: CATHWDPYNEQFF.